The entry below describes one T cell receptor beta chain. Its specific antigen is unknown. No much larger clonotype is one base removed from it; base qualities were not supplied. These data come from a study of T cell changes during pregnancy in multiple sclerosis (dated by TCRdb to about 2019). Looking at the study overall: The study examined how the T cell repertoire changed over the course of pregnancy in women with multiple sclerosis.

Its CDR3 holds 14 amino acids, cysteine through phenylalanine. The DNA shown is the 42-base CDR3, in frame from base 1. Trimming removed 5 bases from V and 7 bases from J; the gene matches leave 9 bases unexplained. The germline V gene encodes CDR1 SEHNR and CDR2 FQNEAQ (reference sequence). Library preparation was by the immunoSEQ multiplex PCR assay. In its TCRdb copy, this immuneACCESS table keeps in-frame sequences only and misses some clones. Where compared with another copy, unresolved V genes explain less than half of these, and the others have no known cause. A total of 30,000 or so clones appear in this sample, nearly 90% of them only once. The top ten hold 8.5% to 14% of the sample.

The sample consisted of CD8+ T cells from peripheral blood mononuclear cells, taken in the third trimester of pregnancy. This receptor was obtained from a female donor with multiple sclerosis, enrolled in a pregnancy study. Recombination linked TRBV7-9 to TRBJ2-5; TRBD1 lines up with 8 middle nucleotides. The sequence in DNA is TGTGCCAGCAGCCACCCGGACAGGGCCGGGACCCAGTACTTC. Its translation is CASSHPDRAGTQYF.